The 20 T cell receptor beta chains below all came from one sample that was sequenced in a study of T-cell reconstitution after alpha-beta-depleted transplantation in children. Unique molecular identifiers were built into the TCRbeta library. TCRdb processed the PCR reads anew with MiXCR; each CDR3 protein has one entry. This table holds approximately 97,000 distinct CDR3 sequences, about 7.5% found once. The sample in question was PBMCs, obtained before TCRalphabeta/CD19-depleted stem cell transplant. Every receptor here comes from a boy under 10 years old with acute lymphoblastic leukemia, due to receive a stem cell transplant.

The genes are TRBV7-9 and TRBJ1-1, with D possibly TRBD1 on 6 matching bases. This CDR3 spans 15 amino acids. Germline-derived CDR1 and CDR2 are SEHNR and FQNEAQ (reference sequence). Trimming removed 5 bases from V and 3 bases from J, with 16 bases in between. The CDR3 nucleotides are TGTGCCAGCAGCCCATGGGGGGGCGGGGACACTGAAGCTTTCTTT. It specifies CASSPWGGGDTEAFF. The full variable domain, its missing parts supplied by reference TRBV7-9 and TRBJ1-1, is DTGVSQNPRHKITKRGQNVTFRCDPISEHNRLYWYRQTLGQGPEFLTYFQNEAQLEKSRLLSDRFSAERPKGSFSTLEIQRTEQGDSAMYLCASSPWGGGDTEAFFGQGTRLTVV.

This clonotype was recorded at least ten times. The chain links TRBV5-1 to TRBJ2-5; 12 bases map to TRBD2. Germline loops: CDR1 SGHRS, CDR2 YFSETQ. This CDR3 contains 16 residues. Germline trimming cut 0 bases from V and 6 bases from J; bases unmatched to any gene: 6. The CDR3, as DNA: TGCGCCAGCAGCTTGGAATCTAGCGGGGGGGCCCAGACCCAGTACTTC. Its protein product is CASSLESSGGAQTQYF.

This clonotype was seen repeatedly, ten times or more. This chain uses TRBV13 with TRBJ1-1; D uncertain. The CDR3 has 12 amino acids. CDR1 and CDR2 (germline): PRHDT, FYEKMQ (reference sequence). Trimming took off 5 bases at V and 8 bases at J, with 12 bases between the two ends. In DNA, the CDR3 is TGTGCCAGCAGCCCCCCCAGCCGAGAAGCTTTCTTT. Its translation is CASSPPSREAFF.

This clonotype was picked up many times. The J gene is TRBJ1-5, the V gene TRBV6-2 or TRBV6-3, with D possibly TRBD1 on 6 matching bases. This CDR3 region has 13 residues. Trimming removed 2 bases from V and 6 bases from J, with 8 bases in between. The germline V gene encodes CDR1 MNHEY and CDR2 SVGEGT. Written as DNA, the CDR3 is TGTGCCAGCAGTTACGCGGGGGCTCAGCCCCAGCATTTT. Its translation: CASSYAGAQPQHF.

The chain recombines TRBV7-9 with TRBJ2-3; TRBD2 matches at 12 bases. This CDR3 is built from 16 residues. After removal of 3 bases from V and 6 bases from J, the junction contained 7 bases not matched to a gene. Germline CDR1 reads SEHNR; CDR2 reads FQNEAQ (reference sequence). The CDR3 reads CASSFSSGGAGDTQYF. For the CDR3, the DNA is TGTGCCAGCAGCTTTTCTAGCGGGGGGGCAGGGGATACGCAGTATTTT. Variable domain in full (rest from reference TRBV7-9 and TRBJ2-3): DTGVSQNPRHKITKRGQNVTFRCDPISEHNRLYWYRQTLGQGPEFLTYFQNEAQLEKSRLLSDRFSAERPKGSFSTLEIQRTEQGDSAMYLCASSFSSGGAGDTQYFGPGTRLTVL.

This clonotype showed up many times. The rearrangement links TRBV7-2 to TRBJ2-3; D uncertain. CDR1 is SGHTA and CDR2 is FQGNSA in the germline V gene. Trimming took 3 bases from V and 5 from J, leaving 9 bases between them. The CDR3 consists of 13 residues. CDR3 DNA: TGTGCCAGCAGCTTCGTAGCTGTAGATACGCAGTATTTT. As protein: CASSFVAVDTQYF.

This clonotype was recorded a few times. The genes are TRBV11-2 and TRBJ2-1; 9 nucleotides match TRBD2. The CDR3 extends over 16 amino acids. V lost 5 bases, J lost 2 bases, and 7 bases stayed unmatched. CDR1 is SGHAT and CDR2 is FQNNGV in the germline V gene. The CDR3: CASSGPGTSPYNEQFF. Here the CDR3 DNA reads TGTGCCAGCAGCGGACCCGGGACTAGCCCCTACAATGAGCAGTTCTTC.

The chain carries TRBV20-1 and TRBJ2-1, with D tentatively TRBD1 or TRBD2 (6 bases each). CDR1 and CDR2 (germline): DFQATT, SNEGSKA (reference sequence). The V end lost 4 bases, the J end lost 4 bases, and 11 bases lay between the germline ends. The CDR3 extends over 13 amino acids. The CDR3 DNA is TGCAGTGCTACGGGGGCTATATACAATGAGCAGTTCTTC. Its protein product is CSATGAIYNEQFF.

This clonotype was seen many times. The rearrangement joins TRBV9 to TRBJ2-3; D uncertain. CDR1 SGDLS and CDR2 YYNGEE come from the germline V gene. V lost 2 bases, J lost 4 bases, and 5 bases lay in between. The CDR3 runs to 12 residues. The CDR3 DNA is TGTGCCAGCAGCGTCCCCTCAGATACGCAGTATTTT. Its protein product is CASSVPSDTQYF. Complete variable domain (other parts from reference TRBV9 and TRBJ2-3): DSGVTQTPKHLITATGQRVTLRCSPRSGDLSVYWYQQSLDQGLQFLIQYYNGEERAKGNILERFSAQQFPDLHSELNLSSLELGDSALYFCASSVPSDTQYFGPGTRLTVL.

This clonotype was seen at least ten times. This chain joins TRBV20-1 and TRBJ2-2; D call uncertain. There are 14 residues in the CDR3. CDR1 is DFQATT and CDR2 is SNEGSKA in the germline V gene (reference sequence). V lost 3 bases and J lost 2, with 10 bases in between. CDR3 amino acids: CSASLGRNTGELFF. CDR3 DNA: TGCAGTGCTAGCCTTGGGCGCAACACCGGGGAGCTGTTTTTT.

The rearrangement uses TRBV7-2 and TRBJ2-1; D may match TRBD1 or TRBD2 (5 bases each). The ends were cut back, 5 bases at V and 0 bases at J, with 17 bases in the middle. The germline gives CDR1 SGHTA, CDR2 FQGNSA. The CDR3 runs 17 residues. CDR3 DNA: TGTGCCAGCAGCATAAGCCTCGGGGCGAGCTCCTACAATGAGCAGTTCTTC. It translates to CASSISLGASSYNEQFF.

The V gene is TRBV6-5, the J gene TRBJ1-2; D gene ambiguous. Trimming took 3 bases from V and 2 from J, leaving 7 bases between them. Germline-derived CDR1 and CDR2 are MNHEY and SVGAGI. This CDR3 has 13 amino acids. The CDR3 spells CASSYRQNYGYTF. The CDR3 coding sequence is TGTGCCAGCAGTTATCGCCAGAACTATGGCTACACCTTC.

The table lists this clonotype with a few counts. V usage is TRBV3-1 and J usage is TRBJ1-5; D is unclear. The CDR3 sequence is 14 residues long. The germline gives CDR1 LGHDT, CDR2 YNNKEL (reference sequence). V lost 2 bases, J lost 1 base, and 6 bases lay in between. Written as DNA, the CDR3 is TGTGCCAGCAGCCAATCACCCAGCAATCAGCCCCAGCATTTT. This gives the protein CASSQSPSNQPQHF.

This chain joins TRBV10-3 and TRBJ2-5; 10 positions match TRBD2. V lost 10 bases and J lost 4; bases outside the gene matches: 6. The CDR3 sequence is 13 residues long. Per the germline V gene, CDR1 is ENHRY and CDR2 is SYGVKD. CDR3 loop: CATRTSGGETQYF. DNA for the CDR3: TGTGCCACCCGGACTAGCGGCGGAGAGACCCAGTACTTC.

In this sample, this clonotype turned up many times. The chain carries TRBV5-1 and TRBJ2-1; tentatively, D is TRBD1 or TRBD2 (5 bases each). The V gene lost 1 base and the J gene lost 0 bases, with 14 bases spanning the gap. CDR1 SGHRS and CDR2 YFSETQ come from the germline V gene. CDR3 size: 17 residues. The CDR3 DNA follows: TGCGCCAGCAGCTTGACCGGGGCAGGGAGCTCCTACAATGAGCAGTTCTTC. Encoded protein: CASSLTGAGSSYNEQFF.

This clonotype was observed a handful of times. The chain couples TRBV20-1 to TRBJ2-3, with no clear D. Trimming shortened V by 0 bases and J by 2 bases, and 15 bases separated the two germline ends. This CDR3 comprises 16 residues. Germline loops: CDR1 DFQATT, CDR2 SNEGSKA (reference sequence). In nucleotides, the CDR3 is TGCAGTGCTAGAGATTTTACCCAGTCTCTCACAGATACGCAGTATTTT. This gives the protein CSARDFTQSLTDTQYF.

This clonotype showed up many times. V and J are TRBV29-1 and TRBJ2-3; D not resolved. The CDR3 consists of 13 residues. The germline V and J ends were trimmed by 5 bases and 6 bases, with 15 bases remaining between them. Germline values: CDR1 SQVTM, CDR2 ANQGSEA. The CDR3 DNA follows: TGCAGCGTTCGAGTACACTCCCGGGATACGCAGTATTTT. It codes for CSVRVHSRDTQYF.

This clonotype showed up many times. This chain connects TRBV5-4 to TRBJ1-2; 7 bases align to TRBD1. The CDR3 totals 14 residues. The germline gives CDR1 SGHNT, CDR2 YYREEE (reference sequence). The trim removed 4 bases at V and 8 bases at J, leaving 11 bases unmatched. CDR3 loop: CASSPGDRVFGYTF. In nucleotides, the CDR3 is TGTGCCAGCAGCCCCGGAGACAGGGTTTTCGGCTACACCTTC. The full variable domain, with the rest looked up from reference TRBV5-4 and TRBJ1-2, is ETGVTQSPTHLIKTRGQQVTLRCSSQSGHNTVSWYQQALGQGPQFIFQYYREEENGRGNFPPRFSGLQFPNYSSELNVNALELDDSALYLCASSPGDRVFGYTFGSGTRLTVV.

This clonotype was observed many times. The gene calls are TRBV28 and TRBJ2-1, with 9 bases identical to TRBD2. V lost 5 bases, J lost 6 bases, and 8 bases stayed unmatched. Germline CDR1 MDHEN, CDR2 SYDVKM. CDR3 length: 15 residues. The CDR3 region has the DNA TGTGCCAGCAGTCTTAGCGGGGGAGTAAGCAATGAGCAGTTCTTC. Its translation is CASSLSGGVSNEQFF.

CDR3 amino acids: CASADRETYNEQFF. In nucleotides, the CDR3 is TGCGCCAGCGCGGACAGGGAGACCTACAATGAGCAGTTCTTC. The gene calls are TRBV5-1 and TRBJ2-1; 8 bases are shared with TRBD1. This CDR3 is 14 amino acids long. The germline V gene has CDR1 SGHRS and CDR2 YFSETQ. With 7 bases clipped from V and 2 bases from J, the junction kept 5 bases outside the gene matches.